The clone carrying this TCR beta chain came up many times. Its antigen is not identified. TCRdb re-analysed the RACE reads in MiXCR, keeping a single row per CDR3 protein. Here the sample spans tens of thousands of distinct CDR3 sequences, 5.8% being singletons. The ends were cut back, 1 base at V and 2 bases at J, with 11 bases in the middle. Per the germline V gene, CDR1 is SGHAT and CDR2 is FQNNGV. This CDR3 has 15 amino acids. This sample was included in a study of human T cells and chemical hapten exposure. In the study overall: During the roughly 26-week study period, patients had diphenylcyclopropenone applied to the scalp every week. Epicutaneous patch tests delivered 0.01% DPC to the upper back, with evaluation at 6 days. Study results and caveats: Each of the donors had alopecia, so their immune responses may not resemble those of healthy people.

The time point denotes: patch test 3, about 24 weeks after DPC sensitization. Treatment reported: therapeutic diphenylcyclopropenone sensitization with weekly scalp DPC. Source: whole blood, taken in connection with sensitization to the hapten diphenylcyclopropenone (DPC). The sequence was obtained from a young man with alopecia areata. Some clones in this sample may be carry-over from other donors' samples. This rearrangement joins TRBV11-2 to TRBJ2-5; D is unresolved. CDR3 coding DNA: TGTGCCAGCAGCTTAGCTAGATGGGATCAAGAGACCCAGTACTTC. Its translation is CASSLARWDQETQYF.